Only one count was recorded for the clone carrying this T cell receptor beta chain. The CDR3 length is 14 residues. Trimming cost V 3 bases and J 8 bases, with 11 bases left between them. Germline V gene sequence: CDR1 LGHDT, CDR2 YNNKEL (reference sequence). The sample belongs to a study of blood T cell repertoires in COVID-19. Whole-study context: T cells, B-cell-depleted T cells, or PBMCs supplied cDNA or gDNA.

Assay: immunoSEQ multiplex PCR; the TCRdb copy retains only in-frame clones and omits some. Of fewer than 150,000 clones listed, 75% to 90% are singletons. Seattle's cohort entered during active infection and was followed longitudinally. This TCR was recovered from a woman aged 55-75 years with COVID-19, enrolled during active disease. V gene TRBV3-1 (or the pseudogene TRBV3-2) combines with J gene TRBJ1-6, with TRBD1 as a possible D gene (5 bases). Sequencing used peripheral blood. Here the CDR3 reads CASSHRVRDSPLHF. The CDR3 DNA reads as TGTGCCAGCAGCCACAGGGTTCGCGATTCACCCCTCCACTTT.